Presented here are 24 T cell receptor beta chains from one specimen sequenced in a study of cytomegalovirus exposure and HLA in healthy donors. The PCR made use of 60 Vbeta and 13 Jbeta primers. Only in-frame clones appear in the TCRdb table, and some are missing; sequencing was by immunoSEQ multiplex PCR. The sample has roughly 150,000 clones, 85% seen once. The source material was PBMCs. The receptors here all came from a man aged 25 to 40 in good health and CMV-seropositive.

V gene TRBV4-1 combines with J gene TRBJ1-1, with D perhaps matching TRBD1 (6 bases). The germline CDR1 and CDR2 sequences are MGHRA and YSYEKL. Trimming shortened V by 0 bases and J by 8 bases, and 13 bases separated the two germline ends. This CDR3 region has 14 residues. For the CDR3, the DNA is TGCGCCAGCAGCCAAGATGTAGGGGGACGGGAAGCTTTCTTT. It translates to CASSQDVGGREAFF.

This clone occurred a few times. The chain recombines TRBV7-9 with TRBJ2-1; 8 bases map to TRBD2. The CDR3 runs to 15 residues. J lost 2 bases, V lost 5 bases, and 5 bases had no gene match. Germline assignment: CDR1 SEHNR and CDR2 FQNEAQ (reference sequence). This chain's CDR3 is CASSAWTSPYNEQFF. CDR3 bases: TGTGCCAGCAGCGCCTGGACTAGCCCCTACAATGAGCAGTTCTTC.

This chain links TRBV11-2 with TRBJ1-2; D possibly corresponds to TRBD1 (6 bases). The CDR3 spans 15 residues. Trimming removed 4 bases from V and 7 bases from J, with 19 bases in between. Per the germline V gene, CDR1 is SGHAT and CDR2 is FQNNGV. CDR3 in amino acids: CASSSGTSRIFGYTF. The CDR3 bases are TGTGCCAGCAGCTCAGGGACATCGCGAATCTTTGGCTACACCTTC.

V usage is TRBV30 and J usage is TRBJ2-7; D gene unclear. CDR3 length: 12 amino acids. Germline loops: CDR1 GTSNPN, CDR2 SVGIG (reference sequence). V lost 3 bases and J 7 bases, leaving 13 bases between the germline ends. The CDR3 is CAWSGGSQEQYF. CDR3 sequence (DNA): TGTGCCTGGAGCGGCGGCAGCCAAGAGCAGTACTTC.

The chain has TRBV7-9 and TRBJ2-1; 14 bases map to TRBD2. Trimming cost V 0 bases and J 7 bases; bases outside gene matches: 2. This CDR3 is built from 16 residues. Germline CDR1 and CDR2: SEHNR and FQNEAQ (reference sequence). CDR3 region: CASSLAGLAGENEQFF. The CDR3 DNA sequence: TGTGCCAGCAGCTTAGCGGGACTAGCGGGAGAGAATGAGCAGTTCTTC.

This rearrangement joins TRBV15 to TRBJ1-5; D not certain. V was pared by 1 base and J by 0 bases, with 10 bases between. CDR1 and CDR2 from the germline V gene are LNHNV and YYDKDF (reference sequence). The CDR3 sequence is 16 residues long. For the CDR3, the DNA is TGTGCCACCAGCAGAGGTGACACCCTTAGCAATCAGCCCCAGCATTTT. Its translation: CATSRGDTLSNQPQHF.

This chain connects TRBV19 to TRBJ2-1; D may be TRBD2 (6 bases). The CDR3 covers 14 residues. Trimming took off 9 bases at V and 3 bases at J, with 15 bases between the two ends. The germline gives CDR1 LNHDA, CDR2 SQIVND (reference sequence). In DNA, the CDR3 is TGTGCCAGCAATAGCGGAGACGTCTACAATGAGCAGTTCTTC. This gives the protein CASNSGDVYNEQFF.

The genes are TRBV5-6 and TRBJ1-2, with D hard to call. The V gene's germline CDR1 is SGHDT and CDR2 YYEEEE. Trimming left V 0 bases short and J 4 bases short, with 10 bases between. CDR3 length equals 14 residues. As DNA, the CDR3 is TGTGCCAGCAGCTTGGCCAAGGCAGGCTATGGCTACACCTTC. Protein product: CASSLAKAGYGYTF. The whole variable domain, remainder taken from reference TRBV5-6 and TRBJ1-2, is DAGVTQSPTHLIKTRGQQVTLRCSPKSGHDTVSWYQQALGQGPQFIFQYYEEEERQRGNFPDRFSGHQFPNYSSELNVNALLLGDSALYLCASSLAKAGYGYTFGSGTRLTVV.

In the case of this clone: One end of the junction is discordant with germline, which a read error may explain. The chain couples TRBV7-9 to TRBJ1-4; TRBD1 agrees at 7 bases. The germline V gene has CDR1 SEHNR and CDR2 FQNEAQ (reference sequence). The CDR3 is 16 residues long. The CDR3 region has the DNA TGTTCCAGCAGCTCTAAAGGGGGCCGGTATCTCGAAAAACTGTTTTTT. Translating it yields CSSSSKGGRYLEKLFF.

The chain combines TRBV2 with TRBJ2-5, with TRBD1 matching 10 bases. The CDR3 contains 14 residues. V shed 6 bases, J shed 5 bases, and the junction held 6 bases outside the gene matches. CDR1 and CDR2 (germline): SNHLY, FYNNEI. CDR3 coding DNA: TGTGCCAGCAGGAACCAGGACAGGGGGGAGACCCAGTACTTC. The encoded protein is CASRNQDRGETQYF.

CDR3 bases: TGTGCCACCCGACAGGAAAGTAAGGACTATGGCTACACCTTC. Its translation is CATRQESKDYGYTF. The chain recombines TRBV19 with TRBJ1-2, with D perhaps TRBD1 (6 bases). This CDR3 comprises 14 residues. The germline CDR1 and CDR2 sequences are LNHDA and SQIVND (reference sequence). Trimming took 10 bases from V and 3 from J, leaving 18 bases between them.

V gene TRBV19 combines with J gene TRBJ2-1; tentative D call: TRBD2 (6 bases). The germline V and J ends were trimmed by 6 bases and 4 bases, with 16 bases remaining between them. The germline gives CDR1 LNHDA, CDR2 SQIVND (reference sequence). CDR3 length equals 15 residues. In nucleotides, the CDR3 is TGTGCCAGTAGATCCTCGGAGGGCCTTTACAATGAGCAGTTCTTC. It codes for CASRSSEGLYNEQFF.

This clone has only a few counts. V and J are TRBV12-5 and TRBJ1-1; D is ambiguous. Germline CDR1 is LGHNT and CDR2 is FRNRAP. Trimming pared 0 bases from V and 1 base from J, leaving 9 bases between. The CDR3 runs 15 residues. The CDR3 is CASGLVIGQNTEAFF. The CDR3 nucleotides are TGTGCTAGTGGTTTGGTAATTGGGCAGAACACTGAAGCTTTCTTT.

The gene calls are TRBV14 and TRBJ2-2; 10 nucleotides align to TRBD2. Losses at the gene ends were 4 bases for V and 4 bases for J; bases not matched to a gene: 15. The CDR3 has 19 amino acids. Germline loops: CDR1 SGHDN, CDR2 FVKESK. The CDR3 region has the DNA TGTGCCAGCAGCCGAATGCGGACTAGCGGCCACCGGGGCACCGGGGAGCTGTTTTTT. Its translation: CASSRMRTSGHRGTGELFF.

CDR3 sequence (DNA): TGTGCCAGCAGCGAGACTAGCGGGGTCACAGATACGCAGTATTTT. Its translation is CASSETSGVTDTQYF. The chain carries TRBV9 and TRBJ2-3, with 11 nucleotides matching TRBD2. CDR1 and CDR2 (germline): SGDLS, YYNGEE. The length of the CDR3 is 15 residues. The ends lost 3 bases at V and 2 bases at J; junction bases unmatched: 2.

The chain links TRBV12-5 to TRBJ2-5, with D possibly being TRBD2 (5 bases). The CDR3 covers 13 residues. Germline assignment: CDR1 LGHNT and CDR2 FRNRAP. The germline V and J ends were trimmed by 3 bases and 3 bases, with 8 bases remaining between them. Written as DNA, the CDR3 is TGTGCTAGTGGTTTTTCCGGGGAAGAGACCCAGTACTTC. This codes for CASGFSGEETQYF.

The chain couples TRBV6-5 to TRBJ2-3; D may be TRBD2 (5 bases). This CDR3 has 14 amino acids. CDR1 MNHEY and CDR2 SVGAGI come from the germline V gene. V dropped 4 bases and J dropped 5 bases, with 13 bases sitting between them. This CDR3 is CASSLRGSLDTQYF. The CDR3 bases are TGTGCCAGCAGTTTACGAGGGTCGCTAGATACGCAGTATTTT.

On this clone itself: The germline gene is not matched at one end of the junction; a read error may be the cause. The sample holds other DNA sequences that translate to the same CDR3. The chain employs TRBV5-4 and TRBJ1-1; a weak D match, TRBD1 (5 bases). The CDR3 covers 16 residues. The germline gives CDR1 SGHNT, CDR2 YYREEE (reference sequence). The CDR3: CASSPSRATADTEAFF. CDR3 coding DNA: TGTGCCAGCAGCCCCTCGCGAGCGACGGCGGACACTGAGGCTTTCTTT.

V gene TRBV7-6 combines with J gene TRBJ2-5; D remains unclear. The CDR3 totals 11 residues. Germline-derived CDR1 and CDR2 are SGHVS and FNYEAQ. V was cut by 4 bases and J by 4 bases, with 4 bases left in between. The CDR3 region is CASSWAETQYF. CDR3 nucleotide sequence: TGTGCCAGCAGCTGGGCAGAGACCCAGTACTTC.

The gene calls are TRBV11-2 and TRBJ1-1, with no clear D. The CDR3 spans 10 residues. CDR1 is SGHAT and CDR2 is FQNNGV in the germline V gene. Trimming shortened V by 5 bases and J by 10 bases, and 8 bases separated the two germline ends. The CDR3 loop reads CASSAGRAFF. The DNA of the CDR3 is TGTGCCAGCAGCGCGGGCCGAGCTTTCTTT.

The J gene is TRBJ1-2, the V gene TRBV7-2; D unclear. The germline V and J ends were trimmed by 1 base and 7 bases, with 10 bases remaining between them. The CDR3 consists of 13 residues. Germline CDR1 reads SGHTA; CDR2 reads FQGNSA. In DNA form, the CDR3 reads TGTGCCAGCAGCTTAGGCGTTCGGTTTGGCTACACCTTC. This sequence encodes CASSLGVRFGYTF.

This chain links TRBV11-2 with TRBJ2-7; 8 positions agree with TRBD2. With V trimmed by 2 bases and J by 1 base, 4 bases remained unmatched. Germline values: CDR1 SGHAT, CDR2 FQNNGV. This CDR3 is 15 amino acids long. The CDR3 DNA reads TGTGCCAGCAGCTTATCACTAGCGGCTTCCTACGAGCAGTACTTC. Translation: CASSLSLAASYEQYF.

The chain couples TRBV5-1 to TRBJ2-3; 9 positions agree with TRBD2. V dropped 2 bases and J dropped 3; count of bases not matched to a gene: 4. The germline gives CDR1 SGHRS, CDR2 YFSETQ. CDR3 length: 15 amino acids. As DNA, the CDR3 is TGCGCCAGCAGCTTCCCGGGACTAGCAACAGATACGCAGTATTTT. Translation: CASSFPGLATDTQYF.

This sequence joins TRBV14 and TRBJ1-1, with 8 bases fitting TRBD1. Germline trimming cut 2 bases from V and 2 bases from J; bases unmatched to any gene: 7. Germline-derived CDR1 and CDR2 are SGHDN and FVKESK. CDR3 length equals 16 residues. The CDR3 nucleotides are TGTGCCAGCAGCCAACCCCTAGGACAGGGAAACACTGAAGCTTTCTTT. Translating gives CASSQPLGQGNTEAFF.